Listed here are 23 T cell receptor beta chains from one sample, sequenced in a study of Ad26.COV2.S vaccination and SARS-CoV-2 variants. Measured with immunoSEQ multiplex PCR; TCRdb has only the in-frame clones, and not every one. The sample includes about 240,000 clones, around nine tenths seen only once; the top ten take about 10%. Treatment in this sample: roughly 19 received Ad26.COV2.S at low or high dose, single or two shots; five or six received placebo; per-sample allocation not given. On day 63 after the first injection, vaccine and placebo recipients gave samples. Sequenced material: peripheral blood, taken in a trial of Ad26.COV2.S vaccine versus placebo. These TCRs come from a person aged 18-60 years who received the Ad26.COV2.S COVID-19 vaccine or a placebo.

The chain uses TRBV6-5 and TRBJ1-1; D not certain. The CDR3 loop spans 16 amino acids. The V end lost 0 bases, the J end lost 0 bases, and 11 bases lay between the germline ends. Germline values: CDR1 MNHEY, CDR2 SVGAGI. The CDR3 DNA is TGTGCCAGCAGTTACTCGAATCTGGGCATGAACACTGAAGCTTTCTTT. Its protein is CASSYSNLGMNTEAFF.

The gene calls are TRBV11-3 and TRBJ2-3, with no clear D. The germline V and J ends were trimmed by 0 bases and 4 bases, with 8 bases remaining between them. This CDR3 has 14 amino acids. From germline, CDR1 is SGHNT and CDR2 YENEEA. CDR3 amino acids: CASSLDRTSDTQYF. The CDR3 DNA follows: TGTGCCAGCAGCTTAGATCGTACCTCAGATACGCAGTATTTT. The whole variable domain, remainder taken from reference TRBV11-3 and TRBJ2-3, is EAGVVQSPRYKIIEKKQPVAFWCNPISGHNTLYWYLQNLGQGPELLIRYENEEAVDDSQLPKDRFSAERLKGVDSTLKIQPAELGDSAVYLCASSLDRTSDTQYFGPGTRLTVL.

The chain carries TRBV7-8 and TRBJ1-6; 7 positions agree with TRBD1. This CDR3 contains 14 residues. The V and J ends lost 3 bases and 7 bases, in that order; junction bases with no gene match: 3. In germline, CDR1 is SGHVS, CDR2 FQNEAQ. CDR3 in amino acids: CASSFIGGNSPLHF. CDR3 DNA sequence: TGTGCCAGCAGCTTTATAGGGGGCAATTCACCCCTCCACTTT.

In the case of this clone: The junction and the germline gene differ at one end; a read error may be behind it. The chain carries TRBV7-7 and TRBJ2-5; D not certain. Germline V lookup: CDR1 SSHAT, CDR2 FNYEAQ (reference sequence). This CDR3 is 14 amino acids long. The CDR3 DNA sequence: TGTGCTAGCAGCTTAGGTGGTTTTGGGGAGACCCAGTACTTC. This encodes CASSLGGFGETQYF.

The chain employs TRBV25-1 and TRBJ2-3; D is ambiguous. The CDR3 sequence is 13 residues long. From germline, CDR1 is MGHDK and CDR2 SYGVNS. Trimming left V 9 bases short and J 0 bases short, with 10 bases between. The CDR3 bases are TGTGCCAGTACAGATCTTAGCACAGATACGCAGTATTTT. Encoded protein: CASTDLSTDTQYF.

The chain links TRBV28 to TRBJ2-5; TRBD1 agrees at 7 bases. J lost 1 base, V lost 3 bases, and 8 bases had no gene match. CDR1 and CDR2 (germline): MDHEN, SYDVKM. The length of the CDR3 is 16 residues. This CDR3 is CASSFQTGRGQETQYF. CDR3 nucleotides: TGTGCCAGCAGTTTCCAGACAGGGAGAGGCCAAGAGACCCAGTACTTC.

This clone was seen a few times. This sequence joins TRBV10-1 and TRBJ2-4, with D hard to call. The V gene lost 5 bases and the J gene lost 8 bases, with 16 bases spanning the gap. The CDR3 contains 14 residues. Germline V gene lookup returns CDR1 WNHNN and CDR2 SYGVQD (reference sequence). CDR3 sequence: CASSRDSSNDIQYF. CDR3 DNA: TGCGCCAGCAGTCGCGATTCGAGCAATGACATTCAGTACTTC.

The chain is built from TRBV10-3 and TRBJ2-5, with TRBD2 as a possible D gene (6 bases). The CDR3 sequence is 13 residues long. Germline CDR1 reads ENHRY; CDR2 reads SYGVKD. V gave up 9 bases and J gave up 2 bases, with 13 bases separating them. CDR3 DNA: TGTGCCATAGCCAAGCGGGCTCAAGAGACCCAGTACTTC. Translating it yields CAIAKRAQETQYF.

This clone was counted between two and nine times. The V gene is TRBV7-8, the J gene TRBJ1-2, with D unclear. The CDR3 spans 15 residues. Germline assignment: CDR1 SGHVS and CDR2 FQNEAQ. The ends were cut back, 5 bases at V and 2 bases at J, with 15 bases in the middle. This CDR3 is CASSPRTIGNYGYTF. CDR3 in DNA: TGTGCCAGCAGCCCCCGCACTATTGGAAACTATGGCTACACCTTC.

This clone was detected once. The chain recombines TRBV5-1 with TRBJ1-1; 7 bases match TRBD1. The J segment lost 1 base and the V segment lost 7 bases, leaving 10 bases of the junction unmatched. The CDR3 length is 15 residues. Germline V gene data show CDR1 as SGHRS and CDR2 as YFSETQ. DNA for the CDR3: TGCGCCAGCTCCACAGGGGAAGGTTGGAACACTGAAGCTTTCTTT. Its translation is CASSTGEGWNTEAFF.

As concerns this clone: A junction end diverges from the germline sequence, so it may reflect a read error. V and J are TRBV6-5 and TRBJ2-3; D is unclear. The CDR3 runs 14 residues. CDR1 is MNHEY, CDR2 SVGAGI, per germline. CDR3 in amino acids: CASSDSFYTDTQYF. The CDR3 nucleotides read TGTGCCAGCAGTGACTCGTTCTACACAGATACGCAGTATTTT.

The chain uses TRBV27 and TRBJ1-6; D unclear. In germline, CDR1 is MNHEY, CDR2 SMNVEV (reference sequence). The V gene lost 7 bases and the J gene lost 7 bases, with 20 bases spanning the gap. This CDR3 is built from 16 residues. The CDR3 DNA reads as TGTGCCAGCACCCCCAGCGGGGAGGGATACAATTCACCCCTCCACTTT. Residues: CASTPSGEGYNSPLHF.

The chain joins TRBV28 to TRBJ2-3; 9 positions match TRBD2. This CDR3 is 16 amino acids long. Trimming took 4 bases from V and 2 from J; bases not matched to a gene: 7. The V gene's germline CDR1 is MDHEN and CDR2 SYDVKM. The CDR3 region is CASSSAGLAFTDTQYF. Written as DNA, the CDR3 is TGTGCCAGCAGTTCCGCAGGACTAGCGTTCACAGATACGCAGTATTTT.

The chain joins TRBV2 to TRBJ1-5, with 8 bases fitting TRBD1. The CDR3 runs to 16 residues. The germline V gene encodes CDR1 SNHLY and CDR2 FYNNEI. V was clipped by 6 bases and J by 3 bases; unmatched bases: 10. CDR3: CASRRGGQATNQPQHF. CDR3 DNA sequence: TGTGCCAGCAGAAGGGGGGGACAGGCAACCAATCAGCCCCAGCATTTT.

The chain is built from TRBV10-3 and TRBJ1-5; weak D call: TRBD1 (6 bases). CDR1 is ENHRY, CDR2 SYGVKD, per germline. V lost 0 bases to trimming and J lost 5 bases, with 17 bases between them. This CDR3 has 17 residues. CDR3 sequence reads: CAISESQGTRAHQPQHF. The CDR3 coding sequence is TGTGCCATCAGTGAGTCCCAGGGGACGAGGGCCCATCAGCCCCAGCATTTT.

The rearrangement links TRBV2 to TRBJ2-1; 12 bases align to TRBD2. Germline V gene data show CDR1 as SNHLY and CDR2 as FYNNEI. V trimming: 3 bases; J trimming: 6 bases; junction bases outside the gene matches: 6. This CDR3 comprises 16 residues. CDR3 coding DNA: TGTGCCAGCAGTGATGGGGCTAGCGGGAGGGCCAATGAGCAGTTCTTC. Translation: CASSDGASGRANEQFF.

This CDR3 is CASSYRRGKYQETQYF. DNA of the CDR3: TGTGCCAGCAGTTACCGGCGCGGAAAGTACCAAGAGACCCAGTACTTC. The chain combines TRBV6-5 with TRBJ2-5; D not resolved. This CDR3 has 16 residues. V was shortened by 2 bases and J by 0 bases, with 13 bases between the two germline ends. Germline-derived CDR1 and CDR2 are MNHEY and SVGAGI.

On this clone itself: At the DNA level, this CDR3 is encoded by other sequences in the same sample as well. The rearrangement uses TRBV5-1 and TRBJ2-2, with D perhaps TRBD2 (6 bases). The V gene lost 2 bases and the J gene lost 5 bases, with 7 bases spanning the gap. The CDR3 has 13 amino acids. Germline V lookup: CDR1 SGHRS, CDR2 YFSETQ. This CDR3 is CASSFRGTGELFF. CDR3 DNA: TGCGCCAGCAGCTTCCGGGGGACCGGGGAGCTGTTTTTT.

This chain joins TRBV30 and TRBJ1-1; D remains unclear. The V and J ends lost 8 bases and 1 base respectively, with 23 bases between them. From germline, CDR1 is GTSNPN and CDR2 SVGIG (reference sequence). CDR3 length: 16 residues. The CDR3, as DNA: TGTGCCACGACGACCCTCCTAGGACGGAGGAACACTGAAGCTTTCTTT. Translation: CATTTLLGRRNTEAFF.

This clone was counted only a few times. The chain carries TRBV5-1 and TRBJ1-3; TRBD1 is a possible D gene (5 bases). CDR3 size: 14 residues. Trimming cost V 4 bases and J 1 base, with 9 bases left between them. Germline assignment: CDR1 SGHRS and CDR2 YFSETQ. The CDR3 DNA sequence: TGCGCCAGCAGCGCGACAGAATCTGGAAACACCATATATTTT. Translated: CASSATESGNTIYF. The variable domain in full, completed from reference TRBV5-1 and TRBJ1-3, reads KAGVTQTPRYLIKTRGQQVTLSCSPISGHRSVSWYQQTPGQGLQFLFEYFSETQRNKGNFPGRFSGRQFSNSRSEMNVSTLELGDSALYLCASSATESGNTIYFGEGSWLTVV.

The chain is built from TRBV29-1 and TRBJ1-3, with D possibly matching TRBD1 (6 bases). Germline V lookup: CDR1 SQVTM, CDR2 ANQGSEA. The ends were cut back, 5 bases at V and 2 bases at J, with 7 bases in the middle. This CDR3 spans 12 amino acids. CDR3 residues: CSVQGTGNTIYF. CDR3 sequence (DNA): TGCAGCGTTCAGGGGACTGGAAACACCATATATTTT.

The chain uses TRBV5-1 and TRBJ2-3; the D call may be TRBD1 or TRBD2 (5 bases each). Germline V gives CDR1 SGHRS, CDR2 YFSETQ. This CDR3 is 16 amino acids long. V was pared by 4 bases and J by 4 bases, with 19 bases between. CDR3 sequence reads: CASSRTGATQADTQYF. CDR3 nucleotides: TGCGCCAGCAGCCGAACCGGGGCGACTCAGGCAGATACGCAGTATTTT.

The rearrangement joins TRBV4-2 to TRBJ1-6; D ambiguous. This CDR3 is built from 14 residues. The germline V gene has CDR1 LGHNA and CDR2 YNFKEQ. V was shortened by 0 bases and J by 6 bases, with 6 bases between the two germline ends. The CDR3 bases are TGTGCCAGCAGCCAAGATTGGGCTAATTCACCCCTCCACTTT. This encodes CASSQDWANSPLHF.